The sequence of this T cell receptor (beta chain) was determined in a study of regulatory T cells in long-lasting Graves disease. With iRepertoire HTBI primers and Arm-PCR of CDR3 regions, TCR beta libraries were built. TCRdb processed the multiplex PCR reads anew with MiXCR; each CDR3 protein has one entry. The sample has 300,000 to 400,000 distinct CDR3 sequences; approximately 15% are singletons. Germline CDR1 is LNHDA and CDR2 is SQIVND (reference sequence). The CDR3 length is 13 residues. Trimming removed 7 bases from V and 8 bases from J; junction bases left unmatched: 6. Sample time point: newly diagnosed GD, antithyroid drugs for less than 3 months. RNA isolated from PBMCs was used to make the TCR library. The data were also submitted as part of a second study, on T cells in Graves' hyperthyroidism and ophthalmopathy.

The clonotype originates from a man aged 40-55 years with Graves disease. V and J are TRBV19 and TRBJ2-1; 9 bases map to TRBD2. This specimen consisted of peripheral blood mononuclear cells (PBMCs), obtained at new diagnosis, from a patient treated with antithyroid drugs. This CDR3 is CASKSGGRHEQFF. CDR3 nucleotides: TGTGCCAGTAAAAGCGGGGGGAGGCATGAGCAGTTCTTC.